This T cell receptor beta chain was sequenced for a study of cytomegalovirus exposure and HLA in healthy donors. In regard to this clone: Its antigen is undetermined.

The PCR employed 60 Vbeta primers together with 13 Jbeta primers. Study processing details: Per a later analysis, the number of unique TCR beta chains was roughly 87 million, of which about 10 million were shared. Repertoires were generated with immunoSEQ multiplex PCR, while TCRdb's copy carries only in-frame clones and drops some. Clone size and V and J calls were adopted from that table, with D and trimming inferred from the DNA. The table records around 150,000 clones, around 75% of them present only once. General study results and limits: A later examination showed that TCR association rates differed by HLA locus, with DRB1 most and HLA-C fewest. Accurate prediction of most subjects' HLA-A and HLA-B alleles from TCR beta sequences was reported. Most CMV-associated TCR beta chains were later found to appear HLA-restricted.

Germline loops: CDR1 SGHNT, CDR2 YENEEA. V lost 5 bases and J 3 bases, leaving 14 bases between the germline ends. The length of the CDR3 is 15 residues. The chain links TRBV11-3 to TRBJ2-4, with D tentatively TRBD2 (6 bases). The clonotype was recovered from a man aged 35-49 years in good health and CMV-seronegative. The sample comprised PBMCs. Here the CDR3 reads CASSPGTVVKNIQYF. The CDR3 DNA reads TGTGCCAGCAGCCCCGGGACTGTGGTCAAAAACATTCAGTACTTC.